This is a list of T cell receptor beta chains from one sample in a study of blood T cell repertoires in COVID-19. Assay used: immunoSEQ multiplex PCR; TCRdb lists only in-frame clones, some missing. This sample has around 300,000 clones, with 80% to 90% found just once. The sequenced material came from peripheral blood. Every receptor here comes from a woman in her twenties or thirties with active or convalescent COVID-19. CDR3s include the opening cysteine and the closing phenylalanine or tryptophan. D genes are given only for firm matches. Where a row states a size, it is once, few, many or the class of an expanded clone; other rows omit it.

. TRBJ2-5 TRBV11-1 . TGTGCCAGCGCTAGAGGGCGCTCAATAGAGACCCAGTACTTC CASARGRSIETQYF
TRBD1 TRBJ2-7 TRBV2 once TGTGCCAGCAGGCCCCGACAGGGTCAGGGCTCCTACGAGCAGTACTTC CASRPRQGQGSYEQYF
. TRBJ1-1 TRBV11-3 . TGTGCCAGCAGCTTAGGGAGAGGGCGGGGGAGCACTGAAGCTTTCTTT CASSLGRGRGSTEAFF
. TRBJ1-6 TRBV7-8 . TGTGCCAGCAGCTTAAGGAGAACGTTACAGGTCGGATCACCCCTCCACTTT CASSLRRTLQVGSPLHF
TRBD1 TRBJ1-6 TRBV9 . TGTGCCAGCAGCGTAGTGCGGACAGGGAATTCACCCCTCCACTTT CASSVVRTGNSPLHF
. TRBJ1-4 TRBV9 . TGTGCCAGCAGCCCGAGGGGCGGGGGGGCAGATTCTCCGCTTTTT CASSPRGGGADSPLF
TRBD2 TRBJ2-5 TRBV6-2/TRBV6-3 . TGTGCCAGCAGTTATTTAAGACTAGCGGGCCCAGAGACCCAGTACTTC CASSYLRLAGPETQYF
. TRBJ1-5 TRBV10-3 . TGTGCCATCAGTGAGTCTGGCGGCGGGAACAATCAGCCCCAGCATTTT CAISESGGGNNQPQHF
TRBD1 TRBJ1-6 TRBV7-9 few TGTGCCAGCAGCTCGGACAGGACCCAGTCACCCCTCCACTTT CASSSDRTQSPLHF
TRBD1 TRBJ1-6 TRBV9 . TGTGCCAGCAGCCTTTCGGGACAGGGTAATTCACCCCTCCACTTT CASSLSGQGNSPLHF
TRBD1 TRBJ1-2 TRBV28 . TGTGCCAGCAGTTCTAAGAGGACAGGGCCCTATGGCTACACCTTC CASSSKRTGPYGYTF
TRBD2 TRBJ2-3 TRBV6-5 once TGTGCCAGCAGCATTCGGGGGGGGGAGGATACGCAGTATTTT CASSIRGGEDTQYF
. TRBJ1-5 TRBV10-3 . TGTGCCATCAGTGACCAAGTTGGGGCCCCGCAGCATTTT CAISDQVGAPQHF
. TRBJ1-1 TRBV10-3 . TGTGCCATCAGTGAGTCTCTTCCCACTGAAGCTTTCTTT CAISESLPTEAFF
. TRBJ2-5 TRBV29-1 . TGCAGCGTCGAATACCCAGGAGGGATGAGGGAGACCCAGTACTTC CSVEYPGGMRETQYF